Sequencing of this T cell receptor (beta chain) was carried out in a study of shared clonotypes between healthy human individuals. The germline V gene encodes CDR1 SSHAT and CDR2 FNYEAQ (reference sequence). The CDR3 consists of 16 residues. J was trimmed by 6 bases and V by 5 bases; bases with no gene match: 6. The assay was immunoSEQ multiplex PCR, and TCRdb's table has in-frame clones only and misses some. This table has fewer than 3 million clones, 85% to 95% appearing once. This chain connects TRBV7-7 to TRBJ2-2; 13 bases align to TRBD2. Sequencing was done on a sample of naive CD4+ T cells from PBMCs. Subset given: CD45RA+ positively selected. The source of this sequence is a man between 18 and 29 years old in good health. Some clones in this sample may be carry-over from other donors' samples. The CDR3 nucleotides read TGTGCCAGCAGCCCCACTAGCGGGAGGGCCGCCGGGGAGCTGTTTTTT. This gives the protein CASSPTSGRAAGELFF.